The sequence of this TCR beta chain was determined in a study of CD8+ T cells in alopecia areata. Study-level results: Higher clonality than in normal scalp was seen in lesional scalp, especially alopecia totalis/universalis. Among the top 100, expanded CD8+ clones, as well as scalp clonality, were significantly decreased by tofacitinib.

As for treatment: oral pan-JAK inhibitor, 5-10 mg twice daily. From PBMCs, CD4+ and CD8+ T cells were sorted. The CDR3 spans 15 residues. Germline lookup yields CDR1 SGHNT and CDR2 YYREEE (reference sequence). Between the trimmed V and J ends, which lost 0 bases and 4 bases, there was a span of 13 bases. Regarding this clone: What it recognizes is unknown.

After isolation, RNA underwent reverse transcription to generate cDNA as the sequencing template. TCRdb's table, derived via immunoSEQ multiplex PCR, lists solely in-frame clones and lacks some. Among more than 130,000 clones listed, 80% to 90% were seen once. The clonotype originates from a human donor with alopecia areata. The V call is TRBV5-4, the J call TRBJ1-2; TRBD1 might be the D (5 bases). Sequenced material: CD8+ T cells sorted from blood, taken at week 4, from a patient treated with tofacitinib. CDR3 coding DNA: TGTGCCAGCAGCTTGGGGCAGGGACTAATCTATGGCTACACCTTC. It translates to CASSLGQGLIYGYTF. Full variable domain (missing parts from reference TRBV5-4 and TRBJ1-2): ETGVTQSPTHLIKTRGQQVTLRCSSQSGHNTVSWYQQALGQGPQFIFQYYREEENGRGNFPPRFSGLQFPNYSSELNVNALELDDSALYLCASSLGQGLIYGYTFGSGTRLTVV.